This record covers a single T cell receptor beta chain. Its matching antigen is unknown. The same CDR3 arises from other DNA sequences in this sample as well. This entry is derived from a study of radiation and T cells in renal cell carcinoma. General study points: Without pretreatment biopsies, baseline tumor clonotype presence was undetermined.

The sample's time point: blood 2 weeks post-SBRT. Treatment denoted: 15 Gy SBRT to primary tumor, nephrectomy 4 weeks later. The tumor was a clear cell renal cell carcinoma. Produced via immunoSEQ multiplex PCR; TCRdb's table is partial and in-frame only. The table lists 60,000 to 80,000 clones, about 80% of them singletons, with around 5.5% in the top ten. This CDR3 has 14 residues. The V end was cut by 4 bases, the J end by 2 bases, with 13 bases between. Looked up from germline, CDR1 is SGHDT and CDR2 is YYEEEE. This material consisted of blood, taken from a patient whose treatment included radiotherapy and nephrectomy. The TCR originated in a man aged 60 to 69 with renal cell carcinoma. This chain uses TRBV5-6 with TRBJ2-7, with D possibly matching TRBD2 (6 bases). The CDR3 nucleotides read TGTGCCAGCAGCCGTACGGGAGCCCCCTACGAGCAGTACTTC. Amino acid sequence: CASSRTGAPYEQYF.